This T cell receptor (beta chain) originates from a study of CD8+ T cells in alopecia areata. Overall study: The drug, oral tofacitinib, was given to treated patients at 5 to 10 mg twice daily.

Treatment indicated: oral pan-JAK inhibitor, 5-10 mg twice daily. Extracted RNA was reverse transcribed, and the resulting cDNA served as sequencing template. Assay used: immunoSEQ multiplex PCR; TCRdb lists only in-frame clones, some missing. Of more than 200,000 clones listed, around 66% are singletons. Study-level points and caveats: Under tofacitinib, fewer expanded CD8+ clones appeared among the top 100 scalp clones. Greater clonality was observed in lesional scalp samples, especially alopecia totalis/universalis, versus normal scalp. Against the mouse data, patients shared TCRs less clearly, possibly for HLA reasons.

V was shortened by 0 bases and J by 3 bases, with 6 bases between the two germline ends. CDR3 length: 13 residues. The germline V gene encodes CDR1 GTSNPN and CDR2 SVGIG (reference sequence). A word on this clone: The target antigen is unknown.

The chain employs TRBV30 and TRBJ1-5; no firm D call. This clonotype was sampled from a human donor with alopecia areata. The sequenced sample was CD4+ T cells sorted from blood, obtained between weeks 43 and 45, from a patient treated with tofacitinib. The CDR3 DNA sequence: TGTGCCTGGAGTGTAGAGGTCAATCAGCCCCAGCATTTT. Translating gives CAWSVEVNQPQHF.